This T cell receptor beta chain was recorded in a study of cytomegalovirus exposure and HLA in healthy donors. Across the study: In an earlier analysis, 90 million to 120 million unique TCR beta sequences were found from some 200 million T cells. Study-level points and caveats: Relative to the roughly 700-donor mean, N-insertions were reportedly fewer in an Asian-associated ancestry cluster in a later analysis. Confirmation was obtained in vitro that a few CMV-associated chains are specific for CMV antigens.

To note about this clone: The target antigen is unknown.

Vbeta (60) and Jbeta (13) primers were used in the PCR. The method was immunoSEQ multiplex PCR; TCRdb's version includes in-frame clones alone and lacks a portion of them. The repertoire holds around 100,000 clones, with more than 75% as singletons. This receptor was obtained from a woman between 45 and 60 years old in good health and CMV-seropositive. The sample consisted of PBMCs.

CDR3 protein: CASSAERSEKLFF. DNA for the CDR3: TGTGCCAGCAGCGCGGAGCGGTCGGAAAAACTGTTTTTT. The chain joins TRBV2 to TRBJ1-4; no clear D gene. The CDR3 contains 13 residues. Trimming stripped 6 bases from V and 8 bases from J, with 13 bases between. Germline CDR1 is SNHLY and CDR2 is FYNNEI. The entire variable domain, with the rest obtained from reference TRBV2 and TRBJ1-4, is as follows: EPEVTQTPSHQVTQMGQEVILRCVPISNHLYFYWYRQILGQKVEFLVSFYNNEISEKSEIFDDQFSVERPDGSNFTLKIRSTKLEDSAMYFCASSAERSEKLFFGSGTQLSVL.